These T cell receptor beta chains were read from a single sample in a study of T cell responses to AZD1222 COVID-19 vaccine. The table came from immunoSEQ multiplex PCR; TCRdb's copy has only in-frame clones and leaves some out. The sample records 120,000 or so clones, 75% to 90% being singletons. The sequencing here drew on peripheral blood, taken on day 0 of MenACWY control vaccination. These receptors originate from an adult in good health. The CDR3 runs from the conserved cysteine through the conserved F or W. A D gene is named only where the DNA matches it firmly. Size is stated for part of the rows, as once, few or many counts, or as a class when the clone is expanded.

v_call	clone_size	d_call	j_call	cdr3_aa	cdr3_nt
TRBV19	NA	TRBD1	TRBJ2-7	CASSIDLFPDRGYYEQYF	TGTGCCAGTAGTATAGATCTATTTCCGGACAGGGGATACTACGAGCAGTACTTC
TRBV6-5	NA	TRBD2	TRBJ2-1	CASSYSNGLALNEQFF	TGTGCCAGCAGTTACTCGAATGGACTAGCTCTGAATGAGCAGTTCTTC
TRBV27	once	NA	TRBJ2-7	CASRPLGAGEQYF	TGTGCCAGCAGACCCTTAGGGGCGGGTGAGCAGTACTTC
TRBV4-2	NA	NA	TRBJ1-3	CASSKYTSSGNTIYF	TGTGCCAGCAGCAAATACACTAGCTCTGGAAACACCATATATTTT
TRBV20-1	NA	NA	TRBJ2-3	CSASTGSADTQYF	TGCAGTGCTAGTACGGGAAGCGCAGATACGCAGTATTTT
TRBV4-3	NA	NA	TRBJ2-7	CASSQKGSTYEQYF	TGCGCCAGCAGCCAAAAGGGTTCTACCTACGAGCAGTACTTC
TRBV18	NA	NA	TRBJ1-1	CASSPRTDRRTEAFF	TGTGCCAGCTCACCGAGGACTGATCGGAGGACTGAAGCTTTCTTT
TRBV7-2	NA	NA	TRBJ1-1	CASSPALGGRTTEAFF	TGTGCCAGCAGCCCGGCCCTGGGGGGAAGAACCACTGAAGCTTTCTTT
TRBV7-2	NA	NA	TRBJ1-1	CASSLQGNTEAFF	TGTGCCAGCAGCTTACAGGGGAACACTGAAGCTTTCTTT
TRBV4-3	NA	NA	TRBJ1-4	CASSQEGARGNEKLFF	TGCGCCAGCAGCCAAGAGGGGGCGAGGGGGAATGAAAAACTGTTTTTT
TRBV5-5	NA	NA	TRBJ2-5	CASSLISTYQETQYF	TGTGCCAGCAGCTTGATTAGTACATATCAAGAGACCCAGTACTTC
TRBV5-1	NA	NA	TRBJ2-1	CASSLAMTASNEQFF	TGCGCCAGCAGCTTGGCAATGACAGCTTCCAATGAGCAGTTCTTC
TRBV18	NA	NA	TRBJ2-7	CASSPNYEQYF	TGTGCCAGCTCACCCAACTACGAGCAGTACTTC
TRBV6-2/TRBV6-3	once	TRBD2	TRBJ2-1	CASSYSGLAASGPYNEQFF	TGTGCCAGCAGTTACTCGGGACTAGCGGCGAGCGGACCCTACAATGAGCAGTTCTTC